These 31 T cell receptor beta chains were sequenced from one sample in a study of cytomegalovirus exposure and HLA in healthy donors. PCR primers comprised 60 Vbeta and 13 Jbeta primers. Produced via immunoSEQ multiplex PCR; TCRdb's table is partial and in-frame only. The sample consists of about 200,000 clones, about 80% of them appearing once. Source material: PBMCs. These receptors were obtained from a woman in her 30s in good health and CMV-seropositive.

In DNA form, the CDR3 reads TGTGCCAGCAGTCCCGACACACAAGAGACCCAGTACTTC. This gives the protein CASSPDTQETQYF. This chain connects TRBV27 to TRBJ2-5; unclear D gene. The V gene lost 5 bases and the J gene lost 2 bases, with 9 bases spanning the gap. The CDR3 sequence is 13 residues long. Germline V lookup: CDR1 MNHEY, CDR2 SMNVEV (reference sequence).

The CDR3 DNA sequence: TGTGCCAGCAGCTTTGGGGGACTAGCTAGCACAGATACGCAGTATTTT. Its translation is CASSFGGLASTDTQYF. The chain links TRBV7-8 to TRBJ2-3; TRBD2 aligns across 9 bases. Trimming cost V 3 bases and J 0 bases; bases outside gene matches: 4. CDR3 size: 16 residues. Germline V lookup: CDR1 SGHVS, CDR2 FQNEAQ.

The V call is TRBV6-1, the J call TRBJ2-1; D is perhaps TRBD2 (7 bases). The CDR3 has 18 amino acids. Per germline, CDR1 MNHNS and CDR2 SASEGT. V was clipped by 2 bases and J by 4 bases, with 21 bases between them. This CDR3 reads CASSERGGGAGGYNEQFF. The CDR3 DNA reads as TGTGCCAGCAGTGAAAGGGGGGGAGGGGCCGGGGGTTACAATGAGCAGTTCTTC.

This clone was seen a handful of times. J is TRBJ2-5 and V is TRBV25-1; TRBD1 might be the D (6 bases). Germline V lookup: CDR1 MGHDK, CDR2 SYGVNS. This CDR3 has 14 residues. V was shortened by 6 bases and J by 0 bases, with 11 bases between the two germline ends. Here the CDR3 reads CASRMTGNQETQYF. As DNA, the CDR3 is TGTGCCAGCAGGATGACAGGCAACCAAGAGACCCAGTACTTC. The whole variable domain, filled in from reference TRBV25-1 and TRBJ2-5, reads EADIYQTPRYLVIGTGKKITLECSQTMGHDKMYWYQQDPGMELHLIHYSYGVNSTEKGDLSSESTVSRIRTEHFPLTLESARPSHTSQYLCASRMTGNQETQYFGPGTRLLVL.

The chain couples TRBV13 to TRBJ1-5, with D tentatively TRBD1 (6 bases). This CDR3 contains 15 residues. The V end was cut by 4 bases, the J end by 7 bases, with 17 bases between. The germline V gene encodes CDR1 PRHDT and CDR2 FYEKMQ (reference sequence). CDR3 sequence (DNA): TGTGCCAGCAGCTCTAGGGACCTCCAGGGGCAGCCCCAGCATTTT. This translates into CASSSRDLQGQPQHF.

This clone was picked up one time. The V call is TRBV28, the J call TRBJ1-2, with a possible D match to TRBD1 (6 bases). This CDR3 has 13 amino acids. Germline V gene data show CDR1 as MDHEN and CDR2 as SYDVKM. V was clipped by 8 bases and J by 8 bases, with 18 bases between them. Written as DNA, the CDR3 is TGTGCCAGCGCCCCGGGGGGCGTGGGGGGCTACACCTTC. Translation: CASAPGGVGGYTF.

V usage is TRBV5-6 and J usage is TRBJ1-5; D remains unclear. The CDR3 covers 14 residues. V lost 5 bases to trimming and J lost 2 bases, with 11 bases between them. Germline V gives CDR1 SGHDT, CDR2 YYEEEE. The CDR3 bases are TGTGCCAGCAGTTTTCGGGGAGGCAATCAGCCCCAGCATTTT. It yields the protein CASSFRGGNQPQHF.

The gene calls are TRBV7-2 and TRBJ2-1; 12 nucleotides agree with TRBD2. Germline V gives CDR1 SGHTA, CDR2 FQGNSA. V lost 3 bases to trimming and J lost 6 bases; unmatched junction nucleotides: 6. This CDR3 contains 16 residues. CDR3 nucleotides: TGTGCCAGCAGCTTCCTAGGACTAGCGGGACCCAATGAGCAGTTCTTC. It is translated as CASSFLGLAGPNEQFF.

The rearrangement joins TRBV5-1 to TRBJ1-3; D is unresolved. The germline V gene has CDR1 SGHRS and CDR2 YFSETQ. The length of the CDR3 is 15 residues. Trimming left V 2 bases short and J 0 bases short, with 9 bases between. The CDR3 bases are TGCGCCAGCAGCTTACCGGACTTCTCTGGAAACACCATATATTTT. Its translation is CASSLPDFSGNTIYF.

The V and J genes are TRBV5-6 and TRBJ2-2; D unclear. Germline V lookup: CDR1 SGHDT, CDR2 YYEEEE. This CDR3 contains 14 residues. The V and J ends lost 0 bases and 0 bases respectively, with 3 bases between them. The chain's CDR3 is CASSLGPNTGELFF. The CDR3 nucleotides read TGTGCCAGCAGCTTGGGGCCGAACACCGGGGAGCTGTTTTTT. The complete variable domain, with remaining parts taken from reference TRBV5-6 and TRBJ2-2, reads DAGVTQSPTHLIKTRGQQVTLRCSPKSGHDTVSWYQQALGQGPQFIFQYYEEEERQRGNFPDRFSGHQFPNYSSELNVNALLLGDSALYLCASSLGPNTGELFFGEGSRLTVL.

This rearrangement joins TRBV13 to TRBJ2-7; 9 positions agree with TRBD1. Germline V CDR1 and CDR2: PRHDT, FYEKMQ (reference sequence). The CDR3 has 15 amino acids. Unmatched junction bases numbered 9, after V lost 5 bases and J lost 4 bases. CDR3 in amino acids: CASSLVGQGRYEQYF. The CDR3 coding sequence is TGTGCCAGCAGCCTAGTGGGACAGGGTAGGTACGAGCAGTACTTC.

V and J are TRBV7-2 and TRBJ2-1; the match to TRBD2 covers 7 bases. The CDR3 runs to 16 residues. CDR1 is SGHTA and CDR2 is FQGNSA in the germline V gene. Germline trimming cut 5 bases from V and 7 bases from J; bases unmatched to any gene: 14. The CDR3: CASSTVGGSLTNEQFF. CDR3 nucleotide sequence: TGTGCCAGCAGCACCGTGGGGGGGAGCTTAACGAATGAGCAGTTCTTC. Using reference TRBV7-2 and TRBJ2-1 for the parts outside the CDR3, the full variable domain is GAGVSQSPSNKVTEKGKDVELRCDPISGHTALYWYRQSLGQGLEFLIYFQGNSAPDKSGLPSDRFSAERTGGSVSTLTIQRTQQEDSAVYLCASSTVGGSLTNEQFFGPGTRLTVL.

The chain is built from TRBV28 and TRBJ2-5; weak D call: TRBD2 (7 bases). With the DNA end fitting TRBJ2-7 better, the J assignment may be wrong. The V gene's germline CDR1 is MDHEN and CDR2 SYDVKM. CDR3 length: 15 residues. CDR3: CASRNHREGSYEQYF. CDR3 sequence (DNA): TGTGCCAGCAGAAACCACAGGGAGGGGTCCTACGAGCAGTACTTC.

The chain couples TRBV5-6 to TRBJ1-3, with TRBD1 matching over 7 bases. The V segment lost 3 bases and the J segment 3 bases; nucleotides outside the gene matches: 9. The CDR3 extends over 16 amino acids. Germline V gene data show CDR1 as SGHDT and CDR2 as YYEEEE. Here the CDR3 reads CASSSRTGENGNTIYF. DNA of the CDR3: TGTGCCAGCAGCTCCCGGACAGGAGAAAATGGAAACACCATATATTTT.

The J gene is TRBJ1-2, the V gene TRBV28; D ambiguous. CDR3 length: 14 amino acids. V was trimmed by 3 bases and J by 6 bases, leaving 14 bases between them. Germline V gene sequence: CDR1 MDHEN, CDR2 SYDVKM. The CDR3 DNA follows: TGTGCCAGCAGTTTTCGATCGGTACCCAATGGCTACACCTTC. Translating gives CASSFRSVPNGYTF.

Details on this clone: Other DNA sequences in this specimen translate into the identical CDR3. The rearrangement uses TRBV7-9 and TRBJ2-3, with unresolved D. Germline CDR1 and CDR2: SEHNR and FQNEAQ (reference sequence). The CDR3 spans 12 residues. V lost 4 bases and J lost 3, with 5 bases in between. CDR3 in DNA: TGTGCCAGCAGCTCCGGGACAGATACGCAGTATTTT. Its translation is CASSSGTDTQYF. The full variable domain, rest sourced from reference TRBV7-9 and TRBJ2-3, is DTGVSQNPRHKITKRGQNVTFRCDPISEHNRLYWYRQTLGQGPEFLTYFQNEAQLEKSRLLSDRFSAERPKGSFSTLEIQRTEQGDSAMYLCASSSGTDTQYFGPGTRLTVL.

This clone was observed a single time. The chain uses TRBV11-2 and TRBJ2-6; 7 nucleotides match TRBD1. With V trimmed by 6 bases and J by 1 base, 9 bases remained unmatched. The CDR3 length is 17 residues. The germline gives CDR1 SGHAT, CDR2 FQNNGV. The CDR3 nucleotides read TGTGCCAGCAGACAGCAATACAGGGGTTCTGGGGCCAACGTCCTGACTTTC. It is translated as CASRQQYRGSGANVLTF.

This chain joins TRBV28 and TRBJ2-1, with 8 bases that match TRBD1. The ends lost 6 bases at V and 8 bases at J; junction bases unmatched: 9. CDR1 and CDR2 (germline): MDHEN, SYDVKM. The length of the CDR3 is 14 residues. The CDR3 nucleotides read TGTGCCAGCAGCATGGACAGGGTAGCAGATGAGCAGTTCTTC. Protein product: CASSMDRVADEQFF.

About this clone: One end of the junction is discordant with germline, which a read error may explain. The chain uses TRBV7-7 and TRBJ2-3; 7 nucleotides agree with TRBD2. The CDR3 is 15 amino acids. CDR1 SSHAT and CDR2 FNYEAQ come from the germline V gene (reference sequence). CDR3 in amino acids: CASTAERDEADTQYF. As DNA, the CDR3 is TGTGCTAGCACCGCGGAGCGGGATGAGGCAGATACGCAGTATTTT.

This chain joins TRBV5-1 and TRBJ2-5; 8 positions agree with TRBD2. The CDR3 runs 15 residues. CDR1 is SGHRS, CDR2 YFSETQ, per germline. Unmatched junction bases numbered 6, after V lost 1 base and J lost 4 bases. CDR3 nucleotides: TGCGCCAGCAGCTTGCGGGGGGGATCGGGAGAGACCCAGTACTTC. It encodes CASSLRGGSGETQYF.

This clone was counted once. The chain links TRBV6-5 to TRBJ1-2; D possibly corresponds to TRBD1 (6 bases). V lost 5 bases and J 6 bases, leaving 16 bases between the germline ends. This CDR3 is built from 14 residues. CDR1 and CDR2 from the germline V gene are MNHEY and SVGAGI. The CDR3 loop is CASSANQGYDGYTF. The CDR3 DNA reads TGTGCCAGCAGTGCCAACCAGGGGTATGATGGCTACACCTTC.

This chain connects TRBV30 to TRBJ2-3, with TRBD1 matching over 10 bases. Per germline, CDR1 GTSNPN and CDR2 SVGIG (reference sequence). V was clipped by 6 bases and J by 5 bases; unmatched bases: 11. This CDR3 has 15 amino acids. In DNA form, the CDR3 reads TGTGCCTGCCCCTTTGACAGGGGGCTTGGAGATACGCAGTATTTT. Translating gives CACPFDRGLGDTQYF.

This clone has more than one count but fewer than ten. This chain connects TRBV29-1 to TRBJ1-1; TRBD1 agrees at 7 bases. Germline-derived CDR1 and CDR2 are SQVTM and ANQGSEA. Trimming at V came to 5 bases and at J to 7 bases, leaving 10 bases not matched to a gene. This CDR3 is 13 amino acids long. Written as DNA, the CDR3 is TGCAGCGTTAAAAGACAGGGAGTCGGTGAAGCTTTCTTT. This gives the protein CSVKRQGVGEAFF.

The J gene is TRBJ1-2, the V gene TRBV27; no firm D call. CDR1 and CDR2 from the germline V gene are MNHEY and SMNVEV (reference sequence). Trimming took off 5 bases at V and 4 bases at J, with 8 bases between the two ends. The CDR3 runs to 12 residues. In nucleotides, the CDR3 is TGTGCCAGCAGTAACTGGAGCTATGGCTACACCTTC. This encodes CASSNWSYGYTF.

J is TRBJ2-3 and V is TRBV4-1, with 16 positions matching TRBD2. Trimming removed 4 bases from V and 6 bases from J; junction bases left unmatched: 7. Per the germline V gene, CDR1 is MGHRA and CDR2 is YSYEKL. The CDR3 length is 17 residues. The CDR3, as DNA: TGCGCCAGCAGCCCTACCGGGACTAGCGGGGGGGCCGATACGCAGTATTTT. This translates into CASSPTGTSGGADTQYF.

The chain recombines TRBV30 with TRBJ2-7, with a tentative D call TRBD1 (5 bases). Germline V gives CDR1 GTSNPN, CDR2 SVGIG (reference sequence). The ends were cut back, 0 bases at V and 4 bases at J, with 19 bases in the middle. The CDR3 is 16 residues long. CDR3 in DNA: TGTGCCTGGAGTGTAAGTTTTGTGGCAGGGCCGTACGAGCAGTACTTC. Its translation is CAWSVSFVAGPYEQYF.

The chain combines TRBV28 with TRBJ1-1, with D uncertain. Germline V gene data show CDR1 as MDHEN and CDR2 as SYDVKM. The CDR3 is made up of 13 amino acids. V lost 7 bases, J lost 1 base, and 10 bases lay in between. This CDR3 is CASTVGQNTEAFF. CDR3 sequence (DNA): TGTGCCAGCACCGTCGGTCAGAACACTGAAGCTTTCTTT.

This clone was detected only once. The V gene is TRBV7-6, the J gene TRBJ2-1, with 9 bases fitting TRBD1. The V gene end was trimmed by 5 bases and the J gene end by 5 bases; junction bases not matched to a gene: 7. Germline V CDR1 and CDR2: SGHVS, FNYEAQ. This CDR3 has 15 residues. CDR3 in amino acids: CASSVRQGEHNEQFF. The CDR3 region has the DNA TGTGCCAGCAGCGTTCGACAGGGGGAGCACAATGAGCAGTTCTTC.

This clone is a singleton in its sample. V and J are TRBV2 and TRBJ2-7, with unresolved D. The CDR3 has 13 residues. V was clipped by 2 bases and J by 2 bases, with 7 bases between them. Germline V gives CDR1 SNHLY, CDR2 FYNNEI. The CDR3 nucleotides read TGTGCCAGCAGTGAAACTGCCCCCTACGAGCAGTACTTC. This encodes CASSETAPYEQYF. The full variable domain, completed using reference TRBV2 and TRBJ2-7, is EPEVTQTPSHQVTQMGQEVILRCVPISNHLYFYWYRQILGQKVEFLVSFYNNEISEKSEIFDDQFSVERPDGSNFTLKIRSTKLEDSAMYFCASSETAPYEQYFGPGTRLTVT.

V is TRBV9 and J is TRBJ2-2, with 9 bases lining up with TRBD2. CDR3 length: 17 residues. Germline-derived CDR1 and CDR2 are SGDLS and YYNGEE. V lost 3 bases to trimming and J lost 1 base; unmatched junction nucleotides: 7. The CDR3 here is CASSAGSSGVNTGELFF. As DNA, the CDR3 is TGTGCCAGCAGCGCGGGATCTAGCGGGGTGAACACCGGGGAGCTGTTTTTT.

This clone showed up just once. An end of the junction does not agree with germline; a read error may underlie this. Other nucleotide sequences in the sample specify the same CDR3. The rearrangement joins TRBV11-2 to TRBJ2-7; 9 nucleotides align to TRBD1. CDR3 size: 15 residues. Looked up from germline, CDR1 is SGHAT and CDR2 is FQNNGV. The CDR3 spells CASSITGQGSYEQYF. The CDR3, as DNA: TGTGCCAGCAGCATAACGGGACAGGGCTCCTACGAGCAATACTTC.